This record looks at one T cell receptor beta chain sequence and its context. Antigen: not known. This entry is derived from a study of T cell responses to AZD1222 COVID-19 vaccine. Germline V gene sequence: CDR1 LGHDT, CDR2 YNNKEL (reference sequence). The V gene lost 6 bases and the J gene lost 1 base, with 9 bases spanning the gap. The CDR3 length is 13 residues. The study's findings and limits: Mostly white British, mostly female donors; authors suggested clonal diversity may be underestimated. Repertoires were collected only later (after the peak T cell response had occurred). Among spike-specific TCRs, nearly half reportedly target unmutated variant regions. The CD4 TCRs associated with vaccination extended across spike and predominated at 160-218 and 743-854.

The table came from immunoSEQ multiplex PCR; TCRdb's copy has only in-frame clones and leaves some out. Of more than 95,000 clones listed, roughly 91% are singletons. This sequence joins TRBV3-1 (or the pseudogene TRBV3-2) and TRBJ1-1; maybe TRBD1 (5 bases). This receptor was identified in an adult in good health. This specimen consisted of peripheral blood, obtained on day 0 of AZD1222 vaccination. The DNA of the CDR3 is TGTGCCAGCAGACTAACAGGGAACACTGAAGCTTTCTTT. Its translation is CASRLTGNTEAFF.